A single sample is the source of the 24 T cell receptor beta chains below, sequenced in a study of Graves' ophthalmopathy and Graves' hyperthyroidism. The authors amplified TCR beta CDR3 regions, and they did so from RNA transcripts for repertoire sequencing. Second-round multiplex PCR came after a first-round RT-PCR that employed HTBI primers. One entry per CDR3 protein, called by TCRdb with MiXCR from the multiplex PCR reads. This sample carries approximately 540,000 distinct CDR3 sequences, approximately 35% of them seen once, and the ten largest clones take around 4%. The sequenced material came from peripheral blood or thyroid tissue (not recorded which). These TCRs come from an adult man with Graves' hyperthyroidism.

There are a few counts of this clonotype. The chain recombines TRBV5-1 with TRBJ2-5; 8 nucleotides align to TRBD1. There are 14 residues in the CDR3. Germline V lookup: CDR1 SGHRS, CDR2 YFSETQ. V was pared by 4 bases and J by 3 bases, with 5 bases of the junction left unmatched. The CDR3 DNA reads as TGCGCCAGCAGCGGAGACAGGGGCAAAGAGACCCAGTACTTC. Translating it yields CASSGDRGKETQYF.

This clonotype was counted many times. The chain joins TRBV20-1 to TRBJ2-5, with TRBD1 identical over 9 bases. The CDR3 sequence is 15 residues long. V gave up 2 bases and J gave up 5 bases; unmatched junction bases: 9. From germline, CDR1 is DFQATT and CDR2 SNEGSKA (reference sequence). The CDR3 here is CSARPRDRVLETQYF. Written as DNA, the CDR3 is TGCAGTGCTAGACCCCGGGACAGGGTTTTGGAGACCCAGTACTTC.

To note about this clonotype: This may come from a read error, since a much larger clone is one base off. V usage is TRBV2 and J usage is TRBJ1-6; the match to TRBD1 covers 7 bases. V lost 11 bases and J lost 7; bases outside the gene matches: 5. This CDR3 is 12 amino acids long. CDR1 is SNHLY and CDR2 is FYNNEI in the germline V gene. For the CDR3, the DNA is TGTGCCGGGGGACAGTCAAATTCACCCCTCCACTTT. This sequence encodes CAGGQSNSPLHF.

In this sample, this clonotype turned up a few times. The chain combines TRBV7-2 with TRBJ2-7; no reliable D call. The CDR3 contains 17 residues. Germline V gene lookup returns CDR1 SGHTA and CDR2 FQGNSA. V lost 1 base, J lost 3 bases, and 19 bases lay in between. The CDR3 loop is CASSLEVTDIFDYEQYF. CDR3 nucleotide sequence: TGTGCCAGCAGCTTAGAGGTCACAGACATCTTTGACTACGAGCAGTACTTC.

This rearrangement joins TRBV12-3 or TRBV12-4 to TRBJ1-2; 8 bases map to TRBD1. The CDR3 extends over 17 amino acids. Trimming cost V 5 bases and J 2 bases; bases outside gene matches: 13. CDR3 bases: TGTGCCAGCAGTATATTACCCCCGGGACAGGTCAACTATGGCTACACCTTC. Protein: CASSILPPGQVNYGYTF.

This clonotype came up many times. The chain carries TRBV9 and TRBJ2-7; 10 bases agree with TRBD1. CDR3 length: 15 amino acids. After removal of 3 bases from V and 2 bases from J, the junction contained 5 bases not matched to a gene. Germline values: CDR1 SGDLS, CDR2 YYNGEE. As DNA, the CDR3 is TGTGCCAGCAGCGCGGGGGACAGGGGACCCTACGAGCAGTACTTC. Translated: CASSAGDRGPYEQYF.

The J gene is TRBJ2-7, the V gene TRBV27; no clear D gene. V was cut by 5 bases and J by 0 bases, with 8 bases left in between. The germline V gene encodes CDR1 MNHEY and CDR2 SMNVEV (reference sequence). This CDR3 has 13 amino acids. The CDR3 loop is CASSGSISYEQYF. CDR3 nucleotides: TGTGCCAGCAGTGGATCTATCTCCTACGAGCAGTACTTC.

This clonotype was detected only a few times. The chain has TRBV28 and TRBJ2-6; no clear D. CDR1 is MDHEN, CDR2 SYDVKM, per germline. This CDR3 spans 16 amino acids. Trimming removed 6 bases at V and 0 bases at J, with 12 bases between. As DNA, the CDR3 is TGTGCCAGCAGCTTAGCTTTATTCTCTGGGGCCAACGTCCTGACTTTC. Protein product: CASSLALFSGANVLTF.

The rearrangement links TRBV20-1 to TRBJ2-1; 10 nucleotides agree with TRBD2. J lost 8 bases, V lost 4 bases, and 11 bases had no gene match. This CDR3 is built from 15 residues. The V gene's germline CDR1 is DFQATT and CDR2 SNEGSKA (reference sequence). The CDR3 DNA is TGCAGTGCTATTCCCTTAGCGGGGGGAGGTGATGAGCAGTTCTTC. It encodes CSAIPLAGGGDEQFF.

This clonotype was picked up many times. V and J are TRBV5-1 and TRBJ1-1, with D possibly matching TRBD1 (6 bases). Trimming cost V 4 bases and J 0 bases, with 19 bases left between them. The germline V gene has CDR1 SGHRS and CDR2 YFSETQ. This CDR3 comprises 17 residues. CDR3 sequence reads: CASSLGLKGGLNTEAFF. In nucleotides, the CDR3 is TGCGCCAGCAGCCTGGGTTTGAAGGGGGGATTGAACACTGAAGCTTTCTTT.

The chain combines TRBV2 with TRBJ2-5; TRBD2 matches 10 bases. This CDR3 contains 14 residues. From germline, CDR1 is SNHLY and CDR2 FYNNEI. Trimming took 4 bases from V and 4 from J; bases not matched to a gene: 3. CDR3 sequence: CASSGLAGAETQYF. CDR3 in DNA: TGTGCCAGCAGTGGCCTAGCGGGGGCAGAGACCCAGTACTTC.

This clonotype was seen only a few times. The rearrangement joins TRBV30 to TRBJ1-1, with a tentative D call TRBD1 (5 bases). The V and J ends lost 3 bases and 4 bases respectively, with 12 bases between them. The CDR3 loop spans 13 amino acids. Per germline, CDR1 GTSNPN and CDR2 SVGIG (reference sequence). Here the CDR3 reads CAWSRGGLTEAFF. CDR3 sequence (DNA): TGTGCCTGGAGCCGGGGCGGTCTCACTGAAGCTTTCTTT. The complete variable domain, with remaining parts taken from reference TRBV30 and TRBJ1-1, reads SQTIHQWPATLVQPVGSPLSLECTVEGTSNPNLYWYRQAAGRGLQLLFYSVGIGQISSEVPQNLSASRPQDRQFILSSKKLLLSDSGFYLCAWSRGGLTEAFFGQGTRLTVV.

This clonotype was detected a few times. One end of the junction is discordant with germline, which a read error may explain. V gene TRBV9 combines with J gene TRBJ2-2; D possibly corresponds to TRBD1 (6 bases). In germline, CDR1 is SGDLS, CDR2 YYNGEE. The CDR3 loop spans 13 amino acids. CDR3 DNA sequence: TGTGCCAGCAGCAAATGGGACACTGGGGAGCTGTTTTTT. Residues: CASSKWDTGELFF.

Points on this clonotype: A single base separates this from a much larger clone, so it may be a read error. V usage is TRBV7-2 and J usage is TRBJ1-1; 9 bases map to TRBD1. The germline CDR1 and CDR2 sequences are SGHTA and FQGNSA. The CDR3 loop spans 14 amino acids. The CDR3 loop is CAGSPGTGQTEAFF. Here the CDR3 DNA reads TGTGCCGGCAGCCCAGGGACAGGGCAAACTGAAGCTTTCTTT.

J is TRBJ2-2 and V is TRBV29-1; the D gene is possibly TRBD1 (5 bases). Per germline, CDR1 SQVTM and CDR2 ANQGSEA. The CDR3 length is 15 residues. V shed 0 bases and J shed 1 base, with 9 bases lying between them. CDR3 in amino acids: CSVEEGQGNTGELFF. The CDR3 region has the DNA TGCAGCGTTGAAGAGGGTCAGGGGAACACCGGGGAGCTGTTTTTT.

This clonotype was picked up many times. The genes are TRBV10-3 and TRBJ2-7, with 7 bases lining up with TRBD1. The CDR3 consists of 16 residues. CDR1 is ENHRY and CDR2 is SYGVKD in the germline V gene. The trim removed 7 bases at V and 4 bases at J, leaving 16 bases unmatched. CDR3 amino acids: CAITPGGTGPFYEQYF. The CDR3 nucleotides read TGTGCCATCACCCCAGGGGGAACAGGCCCTTTTTACGAGCAGTACTTC.

This clonotype was observed at least ten times. This chain connects TRBV5-8 to TRBJ2-6; TRBD2 might be the D (6 bases). With 1 base removed from V and 2 bases from J, the gap between germline ends came to 13 bases. This CDR3 region has 17 residues. Germline V CDR1 and CDR2: SGHTS, YDEGEE. Written as DNA, the CDR3 is TGTGCCAGCAGCTTGCGGCTGGGACTCCCTGGGGCCAACGTCCTGACTTTC. The encoded protein is CASSLRLGLPGANVLTF.

This clonotype occurred many times. V usage is TRBV12-3 or TRBV12-4 and J usage is TRBJ1-1; tentatively, D is TRBD1 (5 bases). The CDR3 covers 15 residues. V lost 4 bases, J lost 0 bases, and 12 bases lay in between. This chain's CDR3 is CASSSGLLMNTEAFF. In nucleotides, the CDR3 is TGTGCCAGCAGTTCGGGACTTCTCATGAACACTGAAGCTTTCTTT.

This clonotype was detected only a few times. The chain employs TRBV29-1 and TRBJ2-7, with 8 bases lining up with TRBD1. The CDR3 has 15 amino acids. After removal of 6 bases from V and 3 bases from J, the junction contained 13 bases not matched to a gene. Germline CDR1 reads SQVTM; CDR2 reads ANQGSEA. The CDR3 loop is CSVQITGGTVYEQYF. CDR3 sequence (DNA): TGCAGCGTCCAAATCACAGGGGGAACGGTCTACGAGCAGTACTTC.

The chain links TRBV7-8 to TRBJ1-6; D gene unclear. From germline, CDR1 is SGHVS and CDR2 FQNEAQ. Deletions cut 2 bases from V and 15 bases from J, with 20 bases between. The CDR3 contains 15 residues. CDR3 sequence (DNA): TGTGCCAGCAGCTTATACAAGTCCGGCGGTCACCTCCTCCACTTT. Translated, it gives CASSLYKSGGHLLHF. The whole variable domain, filled in from reference TRBV7-8 and TRBJ1-6, reads GAGVSQSPRYKVAKRGQDVALRCDPISGHVSLFWYQQALGQGPEFLTYFQNEAQLDKSGLPSDRFFAERPEGSVSTLKIQRTQQEDSAVYLCASSLYKSGGHLLHFGNGTRLTVT.

The chain recombines TRBV20-1 with TRBJ2-1; 9 nucleotides agree with TRBD2. V was clipped by 0 bases and J by 9 bases; unmatched bases: 6. The CDR3 consists of 14 residues. Germline lookup yields CDR1 DFQATT and CDR2 SNEGSKA (reference sequence). This CDR3 is CSARDYSSGVEQFF. CDR3 coding DNA: TGCAGTGCTAGAGATTATTCTAGCGGGGTTGAGCAGTTCTTC.

This clonotype was recorded many times. The rearrangement links TRBV7-6 to TRBJ1-1; D is possibly TRBD1 (5 bases). V was pared by 2 bases and J by 7 bases, with 17 bases between. Germline V gives CDR1 SGHVS, CDR2 FNYEAQ. The CDR3 extends over 15 amino acids. In nucleotides, the CDR3 is TGTGCCAGCAGCTTATTCGGTAGGACACCTCATGAAGCTTTCTTT. Its protein is CASSLFGRTPHEAFF.

This clonotype appeared many times. V usage is TRBV5-8 and J usage is TRBJ1-1; D not resolved. The CDR3 loop spans 15 amino acids. V lost 6 bases and J 4 bases, leaving 19 bases between the germline ends. Germline CDR1 reads SGHTS; CDR2 reads YDEGEE. CDR3 sequence: CASTSQAGSSTEAFF. CDR3 DNA: TGTGCCAGCACCTCCCAGGCGGGGAGTTCCACTGAAGCTTTCTTT.

This clonotype showed up just a few times. V is TRBV11-2 and J is TRBJ1-1; tentatively, D is TRBD1 (5 bases). CDR1 SGHAT and CDR2 FQNNGV come from the germline V gene. With 3 bases removed from V and 1 base from J, the gap between germline ends came to 15 bases. The CDR3 extends over 16 amino acids. This chain's CDR3 is CASSFKPGPANTEAFF. The CDR3 DNA reads as TGTGCCAGCAGCTTTAAACCGGGACCCGCGAACACTGAAGCTTTCTTT.